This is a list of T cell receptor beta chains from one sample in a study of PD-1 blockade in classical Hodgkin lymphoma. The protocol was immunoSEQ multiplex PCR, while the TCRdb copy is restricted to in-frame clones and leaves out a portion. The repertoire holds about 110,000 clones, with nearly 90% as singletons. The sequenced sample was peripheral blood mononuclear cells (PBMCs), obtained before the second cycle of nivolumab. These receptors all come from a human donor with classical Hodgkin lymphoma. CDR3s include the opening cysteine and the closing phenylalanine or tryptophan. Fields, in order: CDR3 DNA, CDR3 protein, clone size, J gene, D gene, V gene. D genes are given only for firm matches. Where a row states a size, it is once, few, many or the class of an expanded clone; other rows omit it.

CDR3nt: TGTGCCTGGAAATCGGGACAGGGTCCCTACGAGCAGTACTTC; CDR3aa: CAWKSGQGPYEQYF; abundance: NA; j_gene: TRBJ2-7; d_gene: TRBD1; v_gene: TRBV30
CDR3nt: TGTGCCAGCAGCTGGGGGGGCCACATCGTAACTGAAGCTTTCTTT; CDR3aa: CASSWGGHIVTEAFF; abundance: NA; j_gene: TRBJ1-1; d_gene: NA; v_gene: TRBV5-4
CDR3nt: TGTGCCAGCAGCCAAGTTGGGGGATCCTACGAGCAGTACTTC; CDR3aa: CASSQVGGSYEQYF; abundance: NA; j_gene: TRBJ2-7; d_gene: NA; v_gene: TRBV4-2
CDR3nt: TGTGCCAGCAGCCACGGACTGGGCAATCAGCCCCAGCATTTT; CDR3aa: CASSHGLGNQPQHF; abundance: NA; j_gene: TRBJ1-5; d_gene: NA; v_gene: TRBV4-2
CDR3nt: TGTGCCAGCAGTGATTACGCAGGGGGCAATGGTCAGCCCCAGCATTTT; CDR3aa: CASSDYAGGNGQPQHF; abundance: NA; j_gene: TRBJ1-5; d_gene: TRBD1; v_gene: TRBV2
CDR3nt: TGTGCCAGTAGTATAGGAGGAGCTGGCTATGGCTACACCTTC; CDR3aa: CASSIGGAGYGYTF; abundance: few; j_gene: TRBJ1-2; d_gene: NA; v_gene: TRBV19
CDR3nt: TGTGCCAGCAGCTTGGGTCGTAGCGGCACGTACGAGCAGTACTTC; CDR3aa: CASSLGRSGTYEQYF; abundance: once; j_gene: TRBJ2-7; d_gene: NA; v_gene: TRBV5-4
CDR3nt: TGTGCCATCCGGCGACAGCCGGAGGCATACGAGCAGTACTTC; CDR3aa: CAIRRQPEAYEQYF; abundance: NA; j_gene: TRBJ2-7; d_gene: NA; v_gene: TRBV10-3
CDR3nt: TGTGCCAGCAGCTCCCTGGGACAGGGGAACACTGAAGCTTTCTTT; CDR3aa: CASSSLGQGNTEAFF; abundance: NA; j_gene: TRBJ1-1; d_gene: TRBD1; v_gene: TRBV5-5
CDR3nt: TGCGCCAGCAGCTTCGGACCCAACGGTGAAAAACTGTTTTTT; CDR3aa: CASSFGPNGEKLFF; abundance: NA; j_gene: TRBJ1-4; d_gene: NA; v_gene: TRBV5-1
CDR3nt: TGTGCCAGCTCTCCTCAGGCGGGACTAGCGGATGAGACCCAGTACTTC; CDR3aa: CASSPQAGLADETQYF; abundance: NA; j_gene: TRBJ2-5; d_gene: TRBD2; v_gene: TRBV18
CDR3nt: TGCAGCGTTGGTCAGGGGAGAAGGTACGAGCAGTACTTC; CDR3aa: CSVGQGRRYEQYF; abundance: NA; j_gene: TRBJ2-7; d_gene: NA; v_gene: TRBV29-1
CDR3nt: TGCGCCAGCAGCTGGGACACCGGGTCCTACGAGCAGTACTTC; CDR3aa: CASSWDTGSYEQYF; abundance: NA; j_gene: TRBJ2-7; d_gene: NA; v_gene: TRBV5-1
CDR3nt: TGTGCCAGTACTCCTATGGGACTAGCGGGAGTTGAGCAGTTCTTC; CDR3aa: CASTPMGLAGVEQFF; abundance: NA; j_gene: TRBJ2-1; d_gene: TRBD2; v_gene: TRBV19
CDR3nt: TGTGCCAGCAGCTTTGGACCCGAGATCTCCTACGAGCAGTACTTC; CDR3aa: CASSFGPEISYEQYF; abundance: NA; j_gene: TRBJ2-7; d_gene: NA; v_gene: TRBV11-2
CDR3nt: TGCGCCAGCAGCCAATCGGCTAGCGGGAGCGAGTACAATGAGCAGTTCTTC; CDR3aa: CASSQSASGSEYNEQFF; abundance: NA; j_gene: TRBJ2-1; d_gene: TRBD2; v_gene: TRBV4-1
CDR3nt: TGTGCCAGTAGTACCGGGACAGGGGGTACCGGGGAGCTGTTTTTT; CDR3aa: CASSTGTGGTGELFF; abundance: NA; j_gene: TRBJ2-2; d_gene: TRBD1; v_gene: TRBV19
CDR3nt: TGTGCCAGTAGTACGGGACAGGGTGGGGAGACCCAGTACTTC; CDR3aa: CASSTGQGGETQYF; abundance: NA; j_gene: TRBJ2-5; d_gene: TRBD1; v_gene: TRBV19
CDR3nt: TGCGCCAGCAGCTTGTGGTCGGGAGAACAAGAGACCCAGTACTTC; CDR3aa: CASSLWSGEQETQYF; abundance: NA; j_gene: TRBJ2-5; d_gene: NA; v_gene: TRBV5-1
CDR3nt: TGTGCCATCTCGCAAGACATGCGCTATGGCTACACCTTC; CDR3aa: CAISQDMRYGYTF; abundance: few; j_gene: TRBJ1-2; d_gene: NA; v_gene: TRBV10-3
CDR3nt: TGTGCCAGCAGGAACACGGGACTCTCCACCGGGGAGCTGTTTTTT; CDR3aa: CASRNTGLSTGELFF; abundance: NA; j_gene: TRBJ2-2; d_gene: NA; v_gene: TRBV2
CDR3nt: TGTGCCAGCAGCTCCTGGGGGCCCCAAGAGACCCAGTACTTC; CDR3aa: CASSSWGPQETQYF; abundance: few; j_gene: TRBJ2-5; d_gene: NA; v_gene: TRBV7-2
CDR3nt: TGTGCCAGCAGCGGACAGGGGAGATCCGAGCAGTACTTC; CDR3aa: CASSGQGRSEQYF; abundance: NA; j_gene: TRBJ2-7; d_gene: TRBD1; v_gene: TRBV6-1
CDR3nt: TGTGCCAGCAGTTTGCAGGGCAGCTCCTACGAGCAGTACTTC; CDR3aa: CASSLQGSSYEQYF; abundance: NA; j_gene: TRBJ2-7; d_gene: NA; v_gene: TRBV28
CDR3nt: TGCGCCAGCAGTGAAGATTTAGGGACAGCCCACTACGAGCAGTACTTC; CDR3aa: CASSEDLGTAHYEQYF; abundance: NA; j_gene: TRBJ2-7; d_gene: TRBD1; v_gene: TRBV10-2
CDR3nt: TGTGCCAGCAGCCGACAGGGGGGGTATTTGAAGCAGTTCTTC; CDR3aa: CASSRQGGYLKQFF; abundance: NA; j_gene: TRBJ2-1; d_gene: TRBD1; v_gene: TRBV5-8
CDR3nt: TGTGCCACCGCTCGGGGAGGGCCCTACAATGAGCAGTTCTTC; CDR3aa: CATARGGPYNEQFF; abundance: NA; j_gene: TRBJ2-1; d_gene: TRBD2; v_gene: TRBV15
CDR3nt: TGTGCCTGGAAAGGTGTCTCCGCCTACGAGCAGTACTTC; CDR3aa: CAWKGVSAYEQYF; abundance: NA; j_gene: TRBJ2-7; d_gene: NA; v_gene: TRBV30
CDR3nt: TGTGCCACCCGCAGGCTAGAGAACACTGAAGCTTTCTTT; CDR3aa: CATRRLENTEAFF; abundance: NA; j_gene: TRBJ1-1; d_gene: NA; v_gene: TRBV6-5
CDR3nt: TGTGCCAGCAGCTCGGGACTAGTGGACTCTGGGGAGCTGTTTTTT; CDR3aa: CASSSGLVDSGELFF; abundance: NA; j_gene: TRBJ2-2; d_gene: TRBD2; v_gene: TRBV11-3
CDR3nt: TGTGCCAGCAGCGTCGAAGCAGGGGCCGCCTTTTCCTACGAGCAGTACTTC; CDR3aa: CASSVEAGAAFSYEQYF; abundance: NA; j_gene: TRBJ2-7; d_gene: NA; v_gene: TRBV9
CDR3nt: TGTGCCAGCAGTGTTTTGCACCGCACAGATACGCAGTATTTT; CDR3aa: CASSVLHRTDTQYF; abundance: few; j_gene: TRBJ2-3; d_gene: NA; v_gene: TRBV2
CDR3nt: TGTGCCAGCAGCCCAGATGGGACAGGGGGTTACTACGAGCAGTACTTC; CDR3aa: CASSPDGTGGYYEQYF; abundance: NA; j_gene: TRBJ2-7; d_gene: TRBD1; v_gene: TRBV5-5
CDR3nt: TGTGCCAGCAGCTTAGCGCATGATCAGCCCCAGCATTTT; CDR3aa: CASSLAHDQPQHF; abundance: once; j_gene: TRBJ1-5; d_gene: NA; v_gene: TRBV7-2
CDR3nt: TGTGCCAGCAGTTTGCCGACACATTGGGAGCAGTTCTTC; CDR3aa: CASSLPTHWEQFF; abundance: NA; j_gene: TRBJ2-1; d_gene: NA; v_gene: TRBV28
CDR3nt: TGTGCCAGCAGCGTAGCTGGGAGTAGCACAGATACGCAGTATTTT; CDR3aa: CASSVAGSSTDTQYF; abundance: NA; j_gene: TRBJ2-3; d_gene: NA; v_gene: TRBV9
CDR3nt: TGTGCCAGCAGCTTGGGTAGAGTCGGGGCTTTCTTT; CDR3aa: CASSLGRVGAFF; abundance: NA; j_gene: TRBJ1-1; d_gene: NA; v_gene: TRBV5-6
CDR3nt: TGTGCCAGCAGCCGGGAAGGGCTCAGCTATGGCTACACCTTC; CDR3aa: CASSREGLSYGYTF; abundance: few; j_gene: TRBJ1-2; d_gene: NA; v_gene: TRBV5-4
CDR3nt: TGTGCCAGCAGTTACTCGACTGCGGGAGAGCAGTTCTTC; CDR3aa: CASSYSTAGEQFF; abundance: NA; j_gene: TRBJ2-1; d_gene: NA; v_gene: TRBV6-6
CDR3nt: TGTGCCAGCTCACCCCGGGGGAGGGAAGCTTTCTTT; CDR3aa: CASSPRGREAFF; abundance: NA; j_gene: TRBJ1-1; d_gene: NA; v_gene: TRBV18
CDR3nt: TGTGCCAGCAGTGACCAAGTCGGCTTCACCGGGGAGCTGTTTTTT; CDR3aa: CASSDQVGFTGELFF; abundance: NA; j_gene: TRBJ2-2; d_gene: NA; v_gene: TRBV25-1
CDR3nt: TGTGCCAGCAGTTTAGCGGGAGGGCCCAAAAACATTCAGTACTTC; CDR3aa: CASSLAGGPKNIQYF; abundance: NA; j_gene: TRBJ2-4; d_gene: TRBD2; v_gene: TRBV28